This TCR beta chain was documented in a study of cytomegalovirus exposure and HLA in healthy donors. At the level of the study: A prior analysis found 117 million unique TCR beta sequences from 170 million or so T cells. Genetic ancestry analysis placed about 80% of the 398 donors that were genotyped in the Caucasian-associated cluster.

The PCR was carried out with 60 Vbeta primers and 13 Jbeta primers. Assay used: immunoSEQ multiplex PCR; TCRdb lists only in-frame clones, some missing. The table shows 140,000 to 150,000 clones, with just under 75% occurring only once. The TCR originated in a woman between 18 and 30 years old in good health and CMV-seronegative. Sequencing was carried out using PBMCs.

The CDR3 DNA is TGCGCCAGCAGCCGACTCCGACAGGGATTGGGCACTGAAGCTTTCTTT. Its translation is CASSRLRQGLGTEAFF. V usage is TRBV4-1 and J usage is TRBJ1-1; 7 bases align to TRBD1. The CDR3 contains 16 residues. The germline V gene encodes CDR1 MGHRA and CDR2 YSYEKL. V gave up 4 bases and J gave up 4 bases; unmatched junction bases: 12.